Here is one T cell receptor beta chain with its context. What this receptor recognizes is not known. Base quality data are lacking; no much larger clone is found one base away. This specimen belongs to a study of blood T cell repertoires in COVID-19 (TCRdb year 2020). Regarding the complete study: Samples covering the acute and convalescent phases of COVID-19 were provided by collaborators in the United States, Italy and Spain. Where available, HLA class I and class II types were taken from metadata supplied by the sample provider and were not determined by assay-based typing. The samples were drawn from two sources: the first 160 participants of the ongoing ImmuneRACE study, and some 1,300 subjects contributed by 6 global collaborators. The prospective study material was composed of cDNA or gDNA derived from T cells, B-cell-depleted T cells, or PBMCs. A de-identified subject ID, COVID-19 status, age in years and sex were almost always included in the sample metadata. The repertoires were made available in a free public database intended to serve as a resource for research on the immune response to SARS-CoV-2. Deeply sampled blood TCRbeta repertoires from subjects exposed to, actively infected with, or recovered from COVID-19 were included in the dataset.

The paper's findings and limits, for the study overall: The quantity of clinical and demographic metadata differed by source and by participant and was supplied without curation.

The immunoSEQ Assay, a bias-controlled multiplex PCR, was used to amplify TCRbeta CDR3 regions from genomic DNA. Regarding the original processing steps: Within the assay, amplification of reference gene primers was used to estimate how many nucleated cells each sample contained. Sequence reads were collapsed and filtered to measure the absolute abundance of every unique TCRbeta CDR3 rearrangement. Productive Simpson clonality was computed per sample as the square root of Simpson's diversity index over productive rearrangements. TCRdb obtained this table from immuneACCESS and retained in-frame rearrangements with V and J assigned. These tables miss some clones; where compared with another copy, unresolved V genes account for less than half of the shortfall, and the remainder is unexplained. V and J calls and clone size are as listed in that table; D and trimming were resolved from the DNA. For this sample the table gives about 150,000 clones, of which about 85% were detected only once. 6.5% to 9% of the sample is taken by the ten largest.

At one collaborating source in Seattle, patients were enrolled during active infection and were followed longitudinally through the course of disease. Whole blood was collected in K2EDTA tubes by collaborating institutions according to the institutions' own protocols. Collaborator samples were shipped for TCRbeta analysis as frozen whole blood, isolated PBMCs, or DNA extracted from either sample type. Reading from cysteine to phenylalanine, the CDR3 counts 14 amino acids. Left in the record is the CDR3 DNA by itself, 42 bases read in frame from the first base. Trimming leaves V shorter by 6 bases and J shorter by 7 bases, with the junction holding 7 bases beyond the gene matches. The germline V gene supplies CDR1 MNHEY and CDR2 SVGAGI.

The rearrangement joined TRBV6-5 to TRBJ2-7; TRBD1 matches 12 bases in the middle. The TCR sequence derives from a woman at least 80 years old with COVID-19, enrolled during active disease. The sequenced sample was peripheral blood. This receptor carries the CDR3 CASSPGQGAGEQYF. The DNA sequence is TGTGCCAGCAGCCCGGGACAGGGGGCGGGGGAGCAGTACTTC.